This T cell receptor (beta chain) was sequenced for a study of blood T cell repertoires in COVID-19. At the level of the study: T cells, B-cell-depleted T cells, or PBMCs supplied cDNA or gDNA.

This table comes from immunoSEQ multiplex PCR, and its TCRdb copy is limited to in-frame clones, with some not included. The sample shows 50,000 to 70,000 clones, about 91% of them seen only once. There are 16 residues in the CDR3. Between the trimmed V and J ends, which lost 6 bases and 1 base, there was a span of 16 bases. Germline V CDR1 and CDR2: SGHVS, FNYEAQ. The sequence was obtained from a man aged 55 to 70 with acute or convalescent COVID-19. The sequenced sample consisted of peripheral blood. V is TRBV7-6 and J is TRBJ2-1; D is possibly TRBD2 (7 bases). The CDR3, as DNA: TGTGCCAGCAGTGGGGGCGGGAGAGGGTCCTACAATGAGCAGTTCTTC. It encodes CASSGGGRGSYNEQFF.